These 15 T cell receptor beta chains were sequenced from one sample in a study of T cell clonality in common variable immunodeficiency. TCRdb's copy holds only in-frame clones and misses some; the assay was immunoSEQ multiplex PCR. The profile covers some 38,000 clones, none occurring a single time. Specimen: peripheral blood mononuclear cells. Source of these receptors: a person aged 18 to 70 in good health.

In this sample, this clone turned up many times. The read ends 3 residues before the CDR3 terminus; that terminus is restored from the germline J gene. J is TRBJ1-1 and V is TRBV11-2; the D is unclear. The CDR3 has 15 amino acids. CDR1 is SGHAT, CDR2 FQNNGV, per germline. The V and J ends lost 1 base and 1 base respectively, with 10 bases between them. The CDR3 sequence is CASSLGPTANTEAFF. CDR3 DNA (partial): TGTGCCAGCAGCTTAGGCCCGACTGCGAACACTGAA.

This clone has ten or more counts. The part of the CDR3 DNA that was read is TGCAGTGCCGGACAGGGGACCAGTCAGCCC. This gives the protein CSAGQGTSQP. The full CDR3 sequence reads CSAGQGTSQPQHF. The chain uses TRBV20-1 and TRBJ1-5; 9 bases match TRBD1. The read halts 3 residues ahead of the CDR3 end, with the missing end drawn from the germline J gene. The CDR3 runs 13 residues. Germline CDR1 is DFQATT and CDR2 is SNEGSKA (reference sequence). V dropped 6 bases and J dropped 6; count of bases not matched to a gene: 6.

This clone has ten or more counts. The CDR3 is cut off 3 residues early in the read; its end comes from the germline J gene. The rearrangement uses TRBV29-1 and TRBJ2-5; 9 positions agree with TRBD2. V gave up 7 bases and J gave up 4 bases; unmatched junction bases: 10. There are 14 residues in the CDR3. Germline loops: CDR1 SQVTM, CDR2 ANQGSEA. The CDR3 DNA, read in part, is TGCAGCGGAATAATAGCGGGAGTAGGAGAGACC. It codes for CSGIIAGVGET. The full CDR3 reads CSGIIAGVGETQYF.

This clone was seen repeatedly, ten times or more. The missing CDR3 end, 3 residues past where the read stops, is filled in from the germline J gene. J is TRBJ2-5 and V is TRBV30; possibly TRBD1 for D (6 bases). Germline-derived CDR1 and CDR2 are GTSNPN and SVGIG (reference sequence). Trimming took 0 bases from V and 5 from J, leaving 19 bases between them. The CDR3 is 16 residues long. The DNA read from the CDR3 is TGTGCCTGGAGTGTTGGTCTCCCAGGGGTGATGGAGACC. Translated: CAWSVGLPGVMET. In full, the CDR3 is CAWSVGLPGVMETQYF.

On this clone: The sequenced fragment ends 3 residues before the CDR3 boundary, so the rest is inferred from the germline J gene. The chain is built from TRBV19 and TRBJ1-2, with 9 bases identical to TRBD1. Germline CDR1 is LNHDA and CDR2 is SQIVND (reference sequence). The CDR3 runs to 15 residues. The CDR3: CASSPLRDRAYDYTF. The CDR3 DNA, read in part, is TGTGCCAGTAGCCCCCTCCGGGACAGGGCATACGAC.

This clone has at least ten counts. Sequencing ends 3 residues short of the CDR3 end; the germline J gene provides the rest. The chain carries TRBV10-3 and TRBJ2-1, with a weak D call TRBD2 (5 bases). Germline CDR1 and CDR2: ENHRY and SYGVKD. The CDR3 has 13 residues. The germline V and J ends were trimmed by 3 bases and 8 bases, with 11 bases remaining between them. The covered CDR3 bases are TGTGCCATCAGTGATACTGAGGGTCATGAG. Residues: CAISDTEGHE. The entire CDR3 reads CAISDTEGHEQFF.

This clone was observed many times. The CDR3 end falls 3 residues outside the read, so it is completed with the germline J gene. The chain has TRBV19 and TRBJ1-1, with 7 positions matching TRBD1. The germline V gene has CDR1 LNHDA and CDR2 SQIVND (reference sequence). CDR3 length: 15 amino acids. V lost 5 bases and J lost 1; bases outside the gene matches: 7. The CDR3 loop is CASSVDRVGNTEAFF. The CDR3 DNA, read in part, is TGTGCCAGTAGTGTCGACAGGGTGGGGAACACTGAA.

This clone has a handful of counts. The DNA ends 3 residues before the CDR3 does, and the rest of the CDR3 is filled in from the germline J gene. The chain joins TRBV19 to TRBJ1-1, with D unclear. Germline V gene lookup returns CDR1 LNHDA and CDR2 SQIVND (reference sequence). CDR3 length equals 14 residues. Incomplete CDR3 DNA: TGTGCCAGTAAGCGGGCCGAAAACACAGATACG. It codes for CASKRAENTDT. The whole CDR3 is CASKRAENTDTAFF.

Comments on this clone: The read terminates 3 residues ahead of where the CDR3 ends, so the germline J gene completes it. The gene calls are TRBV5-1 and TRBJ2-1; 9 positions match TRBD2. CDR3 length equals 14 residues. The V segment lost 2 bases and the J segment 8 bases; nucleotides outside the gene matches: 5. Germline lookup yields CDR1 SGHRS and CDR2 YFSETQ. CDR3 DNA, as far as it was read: TGCGCCAGCAGCTTCAATAGCGGGAGTTATGAG. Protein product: CASSFNSGSYE. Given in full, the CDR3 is CASSFNSGSYEQFF.

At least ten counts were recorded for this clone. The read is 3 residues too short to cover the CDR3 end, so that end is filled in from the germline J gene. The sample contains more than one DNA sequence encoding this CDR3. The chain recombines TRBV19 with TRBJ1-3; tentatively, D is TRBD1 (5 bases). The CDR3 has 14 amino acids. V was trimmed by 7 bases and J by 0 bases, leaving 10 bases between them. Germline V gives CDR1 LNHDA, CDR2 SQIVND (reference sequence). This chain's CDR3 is CASTRGSSGNTIYF. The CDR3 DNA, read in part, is TGTGCCAGTACTCGGGGGAGCTCTGGAAACACC.

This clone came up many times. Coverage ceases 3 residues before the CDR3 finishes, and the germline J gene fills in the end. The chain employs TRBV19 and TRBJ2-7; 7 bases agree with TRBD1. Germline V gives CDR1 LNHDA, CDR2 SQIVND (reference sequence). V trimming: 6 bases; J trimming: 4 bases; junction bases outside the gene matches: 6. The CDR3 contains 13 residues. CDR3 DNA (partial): TGTGCCAGTAGCCCTCAGGGGGTATACGAG. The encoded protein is CASSPQGVYE. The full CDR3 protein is CASSPQGVYEQYF.

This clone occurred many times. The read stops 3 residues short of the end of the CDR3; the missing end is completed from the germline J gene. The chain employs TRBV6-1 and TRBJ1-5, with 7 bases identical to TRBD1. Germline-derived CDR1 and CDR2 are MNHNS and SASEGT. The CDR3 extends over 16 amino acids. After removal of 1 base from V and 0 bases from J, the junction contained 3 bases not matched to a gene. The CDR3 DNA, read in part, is TGTGCCAGCAGTGAAGACGGGACAGTTAGCAATCAGCCC. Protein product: CASSEDGTVSNQP. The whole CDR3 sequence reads CASSEDGTVSNQPQHF.

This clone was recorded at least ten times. The CDR3 bases that were read are TGTGCCAGCAGCTACAGGGCCGTGGGGATCTACGAG. It yields the protein CASSYRAVGIYE. The entire CDR3 protein is CASSYRAVGIYEQYF. The rearrangement links TRBV7-8 to TRBJ2-7; weak D call: TRBD1 (6 bases). Read coverage stops 3 residues before the CDR3 terminus; the germline J gene supplies the remainder. CDR3 size: 15 residues. CDR1 is SGHVS, CDR2 FQNEAQ, per germline. The germline V and J ends were trimmed by 4 bases and 3 bases, with 16 bases remaining between them.

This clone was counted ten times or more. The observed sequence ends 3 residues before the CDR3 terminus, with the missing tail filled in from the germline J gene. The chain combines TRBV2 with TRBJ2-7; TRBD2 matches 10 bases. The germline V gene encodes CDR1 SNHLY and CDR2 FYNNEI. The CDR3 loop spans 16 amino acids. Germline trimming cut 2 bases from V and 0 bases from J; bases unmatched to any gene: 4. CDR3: CASSETSGTLSYEQYF. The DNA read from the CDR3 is TGTGCCAGCAGTGAAACTAGCGGGACCCTCTCCTACGAG.

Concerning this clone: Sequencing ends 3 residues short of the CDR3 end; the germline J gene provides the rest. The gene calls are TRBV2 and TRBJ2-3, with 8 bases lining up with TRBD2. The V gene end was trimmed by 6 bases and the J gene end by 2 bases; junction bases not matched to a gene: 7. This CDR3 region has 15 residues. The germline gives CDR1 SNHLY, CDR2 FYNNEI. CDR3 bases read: TGTGCCAGCAGGGCCGGACTAGCAGTCACAGATACG. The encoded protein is CASRAGLAVTDT. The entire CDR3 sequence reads CASRAGLAVTDTQYF.